These T cell receptor beta chains were read from a single sample in a study of blood T cell repertoires in COVID-19. Here immunoSEQ multiplex PCR was the method, and the copy in TCRdb shows in-frame clones only, minus some. The sample shows just over 65,000 clones, roughly nine tenths of them seen only once. Sequenced input: peripheral blood. Receptor source: a man in his sixties with acute or convalescent COVID-19. Both conserved end residues are part of each CDR3. The order of the fields is J gene, D gene, clone size, V gene, CDR3 DNA, CDR3 protein. D genes are given only for firm matches. Clone size is stated in some rows and not others, as once, few, many or a class when expanded.

>TRBJ1-1|TRBD1|-|TRBV10-3
TGTGCCATCAGTGGGGGACAGGGTAGGAACACTGAAGCTTTCTTT
CAISGGQGRNTEAFF
>TRBJ1-6|-|-|TRBV7-9
TGTGCCAGCAGCAATTTAGGAGGCCAAAGCTCCTATAATTCACCCCTCCACTTT
CASSNLGGQSSYNSPLHF
>TRBJ1-2|TRBD1|-|TRBV4-1
TGCGCCAGCAGCCATCGTACCTTCCGGGACAGGGGTTACTATGGCTACACCTTC
CASSHRTFRDRGYYGYTF
>TRBJ2-1|TRBD1|-|TRBV5-4
TGTGCCAGCAGCCCCCTGACAGGGCAATACAATGAGCAGTTCTTC
CASSPLTGQYNEQFF
>TRBJ1-1|-|-|TRBV7-7
TGTGCTAGCAGCAAGCTCCCGAACACTGAAGCTTTCTTT
CASSKLPNTEAFF
>TRBJ1-4|-|once|TRBV30
TGTGCCTGGAGTGTACATCTTGTTAATGAAAAACTGTTTTTT
CAWSVHLVNEKLFF
>TRBJ2-3|TRBD1|medium-sized|TRBV5-4
TGTGCCAGCAGCTTGCCGGGACAGGGGATTACAGATACGCAGTATTTT
CASSLPGQGITDTQYF
>TRBJ2-1|-|-|TRBV5-8
TGTGCCAGCAGCAACTTTCTGAGCACTGAGCAGTTCTTC
CASSNFLSTEQFF
>TRBJ2-2|TRBD2|-|TRBV4-1
TGCGCCAGCAGAGTGGCGGGGGAGCCCGGGGAGCTGTTTTTT
CASRVAGEPGELFF
>TRBJ2-1|-|-|TRBV18
TGTGCCAGCTCACCACGGGCTGAGCAGTTCTTC
CASSPRAEQFF
>TRBJ2-7|-|-|TRBV5-4
TGTGCCAGCAGCTTGGGAACTCAGCGTTACGAGCAGTACTTC
CASSLGTQRYEQYF
>TRBJ1-1|-|-|TRBV5-1
TGCGCCAGCAGCAGAGGACTCCCGAACACTGAAGCTTTCTTT
CASSRGLPNTEAFF
>TRBJ1-1|TRBD1|-|TRBV18
TGTGCCAGCTCACCACGGGACAGGGGGATTAGGACTGAAGCTTTCTTT
CASSPRDRGIRTEAFF
>TRBJ1-1|-|-|TRBV30
TGTGCCTGGAGCGCCACGGGAAGGTCCACTGAAGCTTTCTTT
CAWSATGRSTEAFF
>TRBJ2-3|TRBD2|-|TRBV7-3
TGTGCCAGCAGCAAGACTAGCGGGGGGTACCTCACAGATACGCAGTATTTT
CASSKTSGGYLTDTQYF
>TRBJ2-7|-|once|TRBV4-2
TGTGCCAGCAGCCAAGAGACCCAGGTCTACGAGCAGTACTTC
CASSQETQVYEQYF
>TRBJ1-1|-|-|TRBV19
TGTGCCAGTAGTATATCGAGGGCGGATGAAGCTTTCTTT
CASSISRADEAFF
>TRBJ2-7|TRBD1|once|TRBV2
TGTGCCAGCAAGACAGGGATTGACTACGAGCAGTACTTC
CASKTGIDYEQYF
>TRBJ2-3|TRBD1|-|TRBV18
TGTGCCAGCTCACCGAATGGACAGGCGAGCACAGATACGCAGTATTTT
CASSPNGQASTDTQYF
>TRBJ2-1|-|-|TRBV29-1
TGCAGCACGCTGGGGGGGCGTCGGGACAATGAGCAGTTCTTC
CSTLGGRRDNEQFF
>TRBJ2-7|TRBD1|few|TRBV5-4
TGTGCCAGCAGCTTAGCCGGGACAGGAGGGTACGAGCAGTACTTC
CASSLAGTGGYEQYF
>TRBJ2-2|-|-|TRBV7-3
TGTGCCAGCAGCCCGACTCCCTGGGACACCGGGGAGCTGTTTTTT
CASSPTPWDTGELFF
>TRBJ2-7|-|-|TRBV2
TGTGCCAGCAGTGCCAGTCGCGAGCAGTACTTC
CASSASREQYF
>TRBJ2-1|-|few|TRBV9
TGTGCCAGCAGCGCTCACAGGAGCTCCTACAATGAGCAGTTCTTC
CASSAHRSSYNEQFF
>TRBJ1-1|TRBD1|once|TRBV18
TGTGCCAGCTCAGAGGGACAGGGGAGGACTGAAGTTTTCTTT
CASSEGQGRTEVFF
>TRBJ2-7|TRBD1|-|TRBV19
TGTGCCAGTAGTACCGGACAGGGGTTCTCCTACGAGCAGTACTTC
CASSTGQGFSYEQYF
>TRBJ2-2|-|-|TRBV7-9
TGTGCCAGCAGTCCAGTTCCTAACACCGGGGAGCTGTTTTTT
CASSPVPNTGELFF
>TRBJ1-1|-|-|TRBV27
TGTGCCAGCGCCTTGACCCGGGGAAACACTGAAGCTTTCTTT
CASALTRGNTEAFF
>TRBJ2-6|TRBD1|few|TRBV5-6
TGTGCCAGCAGCTTGAGGCAGGGGGTGGTCTCTGGGGCCAACGTCCTGACTTTC
CASSLRQGVVSGANVLTF
>TRBJ2-1|-|-|TRBV21-1
TGTGCCGGTCGCCCCAGGGGAGACTACAATGAGCAGTTCTTC
CAGRPRGDYNEQFF
>TRBJ2-5|-|-|TRBV20-1
TGCAGTGCTAGTACAGCCGGGACATTGGAAGAGACCCAGTACTTC
CSASTAGTLEETQYF
>TRBJ1-3|-|-|TRBV9
TGTGCCAGCAGCGTAGACCCCTCCGGGACAACTGGAAACACCATATATTTT
CASSVDPSGTTGNTIYF
>TRBJ2-3|-|-|TRBV5-1
TGCGCCAGCCATCAGGGGATAAGCACAGATACGCAGTATTTT
CASHQGISTDTQYF
>TRBJ1-2|TRBD1|-|TRBV7-9
TGTGCCAGCCAAGGACAGGGGGCAATCGGCTACACCTTC
CASQGQGAIGYTF
>TRBJ1-2|-|once|TRBV14
TGTGCCAGCAGCCAAGGAGCCCCTTGGCGGCGAAACTATGGCTACACCTTC
CASSQGAPWRRNYGYTF
>TRBJ1-4|TRBD1|-|TRBV7-8
TGTGCCAGCAGCTTCCTCGGGACAGGGGTAAATGAAAAACTGTTTTTT
CASSFLGTGVNEKLFF
>TRBJ2-2|-|-|TRBV29-1
TGCAGCGTTGCCCCCCGGGGCACCGGGGAGCTGTTTTTT
CSVAPRGTGELFF
>TRBJ1-1|-|-|TRBV4-1
TGCGCCAGCAGCCACCCGGACAGACACATGAACACTGAAGCTTTCTTT
CASSHPDRHMNTEAFF
>TRBJ2-1|TRBD2|-|TRBV7-2
TGTGCCAGCAGCCCTAGCGGGGGGACCTACAATGAGCAGTTCTTC
CASSPSGGTYNEQFF
>TRBJ2-5|-|once|TRBV11-2
TGTGCCAGCAGCTTACGCCAGGTTGCGGAGACCCAGTACTTC
CASSLRQVAETQYF
>TRBJ2-1|TRBD2|-|TRBV18
TGTGCCAGCTCACCCGCCCTAGGAGGACTAGCGGGGGGTTACAATGAGCAGTTCTTC
CASSPALGGLAGGYNEQFF
>TRBJ1-2|-|-|TRBV6-5
TGTGCCAGCAGTTACGACACGTTCTATGGCTACACCTTC
CASSYDTFYGYTF